Below, 29 T cell receptor beta chains from the same sample are listed, as sequenced in a study of T-cell reconstitution after alpha-beta-depleted transplantation in children. Using unique molecular identifiers, the investigators prepared the TCRbeta library. TCRdb reprocessed the PCR reads via MiXCR and lists one record per CDR3 protein. The table lists fewer than 750,000 distinct CDR3 sequences, 23% of them singletons. The sequenced sample was PBMCs, mostly from graft donor cells, obtained 360 days after TCRalphabeta/CD19-depleted stem cell transplant. All receptors derive from a boy younger than two who had a stem cell transplant for acute myeloid leukemia, so the T cells may come from the graft donor.

To note about this clonotype: A much larger clone lies one base from this, so it may be a read error. This likely comes from a read error, as the CDR3 has no conserved phenylalanine or tryptophan at its end. This chain connects TRBV12-3 or TRBV12-4 to TRBJ2-5, with D unresolved. The CDR3 loop spans 16 amino acids. Trimming pared 1 base from V and 5 bases from J, leaving 17 bases between. In nucleotides, the CDR3 is TGTGCCAGCAGTTTAGTGAAGGGCCGGACCTTTGAGACCCAGTACATC. Its protein is CASSLVKGRTFETQYI.

The V and J genes are TRBV11-1 and TRBJ1-1, with D tentatively TRBD1 (5 bases). Germline CDR1 SGHAT, CDR2 FQDESV (reference sequence). The CDR3 contains 13 residues. The V end lost 7 bases, the J end lost 5 bases, and 14 bases lay between the germline ends. The DNA of the CDR3 is TGTGCCAGCAATAGCCGGGGGGGGACTGAAGCTTTCTTT. Amino acid sequence: CASNSRGGTEAFF. The whole variable domain, remainder taken from reference TRBV11-1 and TRBJ1-1, is EAEVAQSPRYKITEKSQAVAFWCDPISGHATLYWYRQILGQGPELLVQFQDESVVDDSQLPKDRFSAERLKGVDSTLKIQPAELGDSAMYLCASNSRGGTEAFFGQGTRLTVV.

The chain recombines TRBV7-6 with TRBJ2-3; 10 bases are shared with TRBD1. Trimming took 0 bases from V and 2 from J; bases not matched to a gene: 8. CDR1 and CDR2 from the germline V gene are SGHVS and FNYEAQ. There are 18 residues in the CDR3. CDR3 region: CASSLARTGGYFTDTQYF. CDR3 DNA: TGTGCCAGCAGCTTAGCGAGGACAGGGGGTTACTTCACAGATACGCAGTATTTT.

With respect to this clonotype: A much larger clonotype is one base distant, so this may be a read error. The conserved final phenylalanine or tryptophan is absent from the CDR3, which likely points to a read error. The CDR3 sequence: CASSGTGNSGANVLTL. CDR3 sequence (DNA): TGCGCCAGCAGCGGAACAGGGAACTCTGGGGCCAACGTCCTGACTTTG. The chain uses TRBV5-1 and TRBJ2-6, with D possibly being TRBD1 (6 bases). CDR1 is SGHRS and CDR2 is YFSETQ in the germline V gene. CDR3 length equals 16 residues. V was shortened by 4 bases and J by 0 bases, with 11 bases between the two germline ends.

This clonotype was picked up one time. This chain links TRBV13 with TRBJ2-5; 10 bases match TRBD2. CDR1 and CDR2 (germline): PRHDT, FYEKMQ (reference sequence). With 8 bases clipped from V and 4 bases from J, the junction kept 7 bases outside the gene matches. The CDR3 runs to 14 residues. CDR3 nucleotides: TGTGCCAGCCGCCGTACTAGCGGGGTAGAGACCCAGTACTTC. Protein product: CASRRTSGVETQYF.

This chain uses TRBV30 with TRBJ1-5; 8 nucleotides align to TRBD1. The CDR3 runs 13 residues. Germline values: CDR1 GTSNPN, CDR2 SVGIG (reference sequence). Trimming cost V 1 base and J 5 bases; bases outside gene matches: 1. The CDR3 DNA sequence: TGTGCCTGGAGTGGGGACAGGTATCAGCCCCAGCATTTT. Translated: CAWSGDRYQPQHF.

Only one count was recorded for this clonotype. The chain links TRBV18 to TRBJ2-1, with TRBD1 matching 7 bases. Per germline, CDR1 KGHSH and CDR2 LQKENI. This CDR3 contains 16 residues. V lost 4 bases, J lost 8 bases, and 14 bases stayed unmatched. The CDR3 nucleotides read TGTGCCAGCTCACAACCACAGGGGTTAATCCGGCATGAGCAGTTCTTC. This gives the protein CASSQPQGLIRHEQFF.

This clonotype was detected ten times or more. The CDR3 protein is CASKASGQNTGELFF. As DNA, the CDR3 is TGTGCCAGCAAAGCTTCGGGACAGAACACCGGGGAGCTGTTTTTT. The chain is built from TRBV6-2 or TRBV6-3 and TRBJ2-2; a weak D match, TRBD1 (6 bases). The CDR3 sequence is 15 residues long. Per the germline V gene, CDR1 is MNHEY and CDR2 is SVGEGT. The ends were cut back, 7 bases at V and 1 base at J, with 13 bases in the middle.

CDR3 sequence: CASSLISQGFQETQYF. In DNA form, the CDR3 reads TGTGCCAGCAGCTTAATTTCCCAGGGGTTTCAAGAGACCCAGTACTTC. The J gene is TRBJ2-5, the V gene TRBV7-9, with D possibly matching TRBD1 (6 bases). The CDR3 is 16 amino acids. V gave up 2 bases and J gave up 2 bases, with 15 bases separating them. Germline CDR1 reads SEHNR; CDR2 reads FQNEAQ (reference sequence). The full variable domain, rest sourced from reference TRBV7-9 and TRBJ2-5, is DTGVSQNPRHKITKRGQNVTFRCDPISEHNRLYWYRQTLGQGPEFLTYFQNEAQLEKSRLLSDRFSAERPKGSFSTLEIQRTEQGDSAMYLCASSLISQGFQETQYFGPGTRLLVL.

This clonotype was observed a handful of times. This chain connects TRBV29-1 to TRBJ2-1, with 12 nucleotides matching TRBD2. Germline lookup yields CDR1 SQVTM and CDR2 ANQGSEA. This CDR3 is built from 13 residues. Losses at the gene ends were 7 bases for V and 9 bases for J; bases not matched to a gene: 7. The CDR3 loop is CSAPSGGAGEQFF. The CDR3 nucleotides read TGCAGCGCCCCTAGCGGGGGGGCAGGTGAGCAGTTCTTC.

In its sample, this clonotype was seen a few times. This chain links TRBV6-4 with TRBJ2-1; 7 nucleotides line up with TRBD2. CDR1 MRHNA and CDR2 SNTAGT come from the germline V gene. V shed 0 bases, J shed 2 bases, and the junction held 4 bases outside the gene matches. CDR3 size: 16 residues. The chain's CDR3 is CASSDSGRGAYNEQFF. CDR3 in DNA: TGTGCCAGCAGTGACTCTGGCCGGGGGGCCTACAATGAGCAGTTCTTC.

V is TRBV24-1 and J is TRBJ2-7, with 7 bases matching TRBD2. V lost 3 bases and J lost 5; bases outside the gene matches: 12. CDR3 length: 16 residues. CDR1 and CDR2 (germline): KGHDR, SFDVKD. The CDR3 region is CATSDPREGSPHEQYF. Here the CDR3 DNA reads TGTGCCACCAGTGATCCCAGGGAGGGGAGTCCCCACGAGCAGTACTTC.

The gene calls are TRBV15 and TRBJ1-2; 9 bases line up with TRBD1. Looked up from germline, CDR1 is LNHNV and CDR2 is YYDKDF (reference sequence). The V segment lost 3 bases and the J segment 7 bases; nucleotides outside the gene matches: 3. The CDR3 runs to 13 residues. CDR3: CATSRDRGGGYTF. The CDR3 nucleotides are TGTGCCACCAGCAGGGACAGGGGAGGTGGCTACACCTTC.

This clonotype was seen ten or more times. This chain links TRBV20-1 with TRBJ2-3; 9 bases fit TRBD1. The length of the CDR3 is 17 residues. V was clipped by 6 bases and J by 3 bases; unmatched bases: 16. Germline CDR1 DFQATT, CDR2 SNEGSKA (reference sequence). The CDR3 DNA reads as TGCAGTGCAGCTACAGGGGGCGCGAAGAGATGGACAGATACGCAGTATTTT. This translates into CSAATGGAKRWTDTQYF.

This clonotype was picked up a small number of times. The CDR3 coding sequence is TGTGCCGTAAATCAGGGGGCGTTGGACAATGAGCAGTTCTTC. It encodes CAVNQGALDNEQFF. The chain couples TRBV10-3 to TRBJ2-1, with 8 bases aligning to TRBD1. J gave up 5 bases and V 11 bases, and 11 bases lay outside the gene matches. The CDR3 length is 14 residues. Germline V gives CDR1 ENHRY, CDR2 SYGVKD.

J is TRBJ2-1 and V is TRBV9; TRBD2 agrees at 10 bases. The CDR3 is 13 amino acids. CDR1 and CDR2 (germline): SGDLS, YYNGEE. V gave up 2 bases and J gave up 15 bases; unmatched junction bases: 8. The DNA for the CDR3 is TGTGCCAGCAGCGTGGATAGCGGGGGGCCGCGGTTCTTC. It yields the protein CASSVDSGGPRFF.

This clonotype showed up many times. This chain uses TRBV5-1 with TRBJ2-2, with TRBD1 identical over 10 bases. The germline gives CDR1 SGHRS, CDR2 YFSETQ. Trimming removed 4 bases from V and 0 bases from J; junction bases left unmatched: 9. The CDR3 runs to 18 residues. This CDR3 reads CASSGRDRGFANTGELFF. The CDR3 DNA reads as TGCGCCAGCAGCGGCCGGGACAGGGGTTTCGCGAACACCGGGGAGCTGTTTTTT. Full variable domain (outside the CDR3, taken from reference TRBV5-1 and TRBJ2-2): KAGVTQTPRYLIKTRGQQVTLSCSPISGHRSVSWYQQTPGQGLQFLFEYFSETQRNKGNFPGRFSGRQFSNSRSEMNVSTLELGDSALYLCASSGRDRGFANTGELFFGEGSRLTVL.

There are a few counts of this clonotype. The chain uses TRBV6-6 and TRBJ2-4; D call uncertain. The CDR3 loop spans 13 amino acids. The V and J ends lost 6 bases and 9 bases respectively, with 15 bases between them. In germline, CDR1 is MNHNY, CDR2 SVGAGI (reference sequence). CDR3 amino acids: CASSKLGSVIQYF. For the CDR3, the DNA is TGTGCCAGCAGCAAGTTGGGAAGCGTCATTCAGTACTTC.

The genes are TRBV12-3 or TRBV12-4 and TRBJ2-5; 9 nucleotides agree with TRBD1. Germline trimming cut 6 bases from V and 13 bases from J; bases unmatched to any gene: 6. This CDR3 contains 11 residues. The CDR3, as DNA: TGTGCCAGCAGCTCCGGGGGACAGGGGTACTTC. It is translated as CASSSGGQGYF.

This clonotype appeared many times. CDR3 sequence (DNA): TGTGCCAGCAGCCCCCGGACTAGCGTATTATACAATGAGCAGTTCTTC. Translated, it gives CASSPRTSVLYNEQFF. The genes are TRBV9 and TRBJ2-1; the match to TRBD2 covers 9 bases. V lost 4 bases and J lost 4; bases outside the gene matches: 9. CDR3 length equals 16 residues. Germline-derived CDR1 and CDR2 are SGDLS and YYNGEE.

The table lists this clonotype with a few counts. The V and J genes are TRBV11-2 and TRBJ1-1; D not certain. The germline CDR1 and CDR2 sequences are SGHAT and FQNNGV. Between the trimmed V and J ends, which lost 1 base and 11 bases, there was a span of 11 bases. The CDR3 is 12 residues long. The CDR3 DNA reads as TGTGCCAGCAGCTTAGGGTGGTACGAGGCTTTCTTT. Translated: CASSLGWYEAFF.

The V gene is TRBV27, the J gene TRBJ1-2; 7 nucleotides match TRBD1. The CDR3 consists of 14 residues. Trimming removed 6 bases from V and 2 bases from J; junction bases left unmatched: 6. CDR1 is MNHEY and CDR2 is SMNVEV in the germline V gene (reference sequence). This chain's CDR3 is CASRSRGGNYGYTF. As DNA, the CDR3 is TGTGCCAGCAGGAGCAGGGGGGGAAACTATGGCTACACCTTC.

The sample holds many counts of this clonotype. The genes are TRBV20-1 and TRBJ2-1, with 7 bases identical to TRBD2. The CDR3 sequence is 15 residues long. V lost 1 base, J lost 5 bases, and 8 bases stayed unmatched. Germline lookup yields CDR1 DFQATT and CDR2 SNEGSKA (reference sequence). CDR3 amino acids: CSARGPGGWNNEQFF. DNA for the CDR3: TGCAGTGCTAGAGGGCCGGGGGGTTGGAACAATGAGCAGTTCTTC.

The rearrangement uses TRBV4-3 and TRBJ2-7; no reliable D call. The CDR3 loop spans 16 amino acids. Trimming cost V 0 bases and J 2 bases, with 14 bases left between them. Germline CDR1 LGHNA, CDR2 YSLEER. CDR3 amino acids: CASSQEEQRPPYEQYF. DNA of the CDR3: TGCGCCAGCAGCCAAGAAGAGCAGAGGCCACCCTACGAGCAGTACTTC.

This clonotype was seen repeatedly, ten times or more. The chain has TRBV20-1 and TRBJ2-7; 7 bases fit TRBD2. Germline CDR1 and CDR2: DFQATT and SNEGSKA (reference sequence). This CDR3 contains 14 residues. V lost 0 bases, J lost 6 bases, and 8 bases stayed unmatched. CDR3 protein: CSARDYAGVGEQYF. DNA of the CDR3: TGCAGTGCTAGAGACTACGCGGGGGTCGGCGAGCAGTACTTC.

The CDR3 is CASSLSQGGESGNTIYF. CDR3 nucleotides: TGCGCCAGCAGCTTGTCGCAGGGGGGTGAATCTGGAAACACCATATATTTT. The chain couples TRBV5-1 to TRBJ1-3; 7 bases map to TRBD1. Germline lookup yields CDR1 SGHRS and CDR2 YFSETQ. With 1 base clipped from V and 1 base from J, the junction kept 8 bases outside the gene matches. CDR3 length equals 17 residues.

This clonotype appeared a single time. This sequence joins TRBV28 and TRBJ2-4; D unclear. V lost 0 bases to trimming and J lost 4 bases, with 10 bases between them. The CDR3 contains 15 residues. Germline CDR1 reads MDHEN; CDR2 reads SYDVKM. CDR3: CASSLWGIGKNIQYF. The CDR3 DNA is TGTGCCAGCAGTTTATGGGGGATTGGGAAAAACATTCAGTACTTC.

V is TRBV7-2 and J is TRBJ1-5, with D perhaps matching TRBD1 (5 bases). V lost 3 bases to trimming and J lost 9 bases, with 15 bases between them. The CDR3 spans 14 residues. The germline CDR1 and CDR2 sequences are SGHTA and FQGNSA. In DNA, the CDR3 is TGTGCCAGCAGCTTCGGACAACGAGAGCCGCCCCAGCATTTT. Residues: CASSFGQREPPQHF.

The rearrangement links TRBV18 to TRBJ2-1; D may be TRBD1 (6 bases). V dropped 5 bases and J dropped 7 bases, with 15 bases sitting between them. CDR3 length: 14 residues. Per the germline V gene, CDR1 is KGHSH and CDR2 is LQKENI. For the CDR3, the DNA is TGTGCCAGCTCAGATGACGGACAGAGGAATGAGCAGTTCTTC. It codes for CASSDDGQRNEQFF.